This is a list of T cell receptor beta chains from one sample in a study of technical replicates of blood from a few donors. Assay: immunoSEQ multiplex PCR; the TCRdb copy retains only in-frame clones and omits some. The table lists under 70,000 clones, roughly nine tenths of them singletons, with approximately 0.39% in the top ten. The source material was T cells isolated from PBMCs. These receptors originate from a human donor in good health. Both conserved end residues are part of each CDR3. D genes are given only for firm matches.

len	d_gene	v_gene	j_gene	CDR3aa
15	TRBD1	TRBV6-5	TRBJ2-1	CASRSGTGGMIEQFF
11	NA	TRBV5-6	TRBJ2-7	CASISAYEQYF
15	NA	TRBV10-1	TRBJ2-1	CASSESAGDEDEQFF
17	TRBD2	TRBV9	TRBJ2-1	CASSPQLAGRKVWEQFF
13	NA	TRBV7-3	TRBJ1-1	CASSLTMNTEAFF
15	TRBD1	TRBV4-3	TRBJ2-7	CASSLRTGGSYEQYF
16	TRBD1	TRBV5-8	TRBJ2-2	CASSFGTGIPTGELFF
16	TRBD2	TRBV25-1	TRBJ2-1	CASSEFSGSTYNEQFF
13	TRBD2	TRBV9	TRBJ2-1	CASSGSGRDEQFF
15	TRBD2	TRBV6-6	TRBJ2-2	CASHSTSGRPGELFF
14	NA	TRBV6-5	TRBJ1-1	CASSYRPGETEAFF
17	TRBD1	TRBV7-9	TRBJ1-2	CASSLGIVTTGRNGYTF
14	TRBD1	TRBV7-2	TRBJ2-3	CASNIRGPMDTQYF
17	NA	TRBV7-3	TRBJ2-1	CASSPVQAGPDYNEQFF
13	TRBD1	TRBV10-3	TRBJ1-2	CAISRDRERGYTF
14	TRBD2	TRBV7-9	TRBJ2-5	CASSQVAGEETQYF
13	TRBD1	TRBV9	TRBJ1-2	CASSSRTGDGYTF
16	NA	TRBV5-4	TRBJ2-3	CASSSALSLRTDTQYF
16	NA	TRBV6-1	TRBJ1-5	CASSAQQHNSNQPQHF
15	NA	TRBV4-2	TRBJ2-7	CASSQEGLASYEQYF
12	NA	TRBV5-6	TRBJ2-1	CASSLWEEEQFF
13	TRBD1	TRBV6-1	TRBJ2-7	CAGGQELSYEQYF
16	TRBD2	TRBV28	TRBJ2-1	CASSFEGLAVYNEQFF
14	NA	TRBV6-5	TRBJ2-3	CASSYLGPTDTQYF
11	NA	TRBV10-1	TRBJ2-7	CASSVPFEQYF
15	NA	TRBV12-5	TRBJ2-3	CASGLGLSVADTQYF
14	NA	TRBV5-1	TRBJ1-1	CASSGGTLNTEAFF
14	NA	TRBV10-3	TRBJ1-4	CAISQGLRNEKLFF
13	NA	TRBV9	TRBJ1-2	CASSEGGVYGYTF
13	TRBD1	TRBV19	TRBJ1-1	CASSGDRGTEAFF